This T cell receptor (beta chain) was recorded in a study of cytomegalovirus exposure and HLA in healthy donors (dated by TCRdb to about 2017). About the investigation overall: According to a later analysis, the 120 or so validation repertoires were produced on the same platform as the 666 repertoires of the first cohort. The study aimed to test whether signatures of past pathogen exposure could be identified by cataloging public T cell receptors. Besides the first cohort of more than 650 subjects, a separate validation cohort made up of 120 different subjects was used. High-throughput TCR immunosequencing, statistical association of individual TCRs with disease status, and machine learning were combined to predict cytomegalovirus infection status.

On this clone: There is no known antigen for this receptor. Within one base of it there is no much larger clone, and no base qualities were kept.

Libraries were constructed by the immunoSEQ multiplex PCR assay. The original methods were these. A statistical classification framework was developed to diagnose cytomegalovirus status using the catalog of TCR beta chain sequences. The clones in this table, taken by TCRdb from immuneACCESS, are in-frame only. Not every clone is retained; where verified, under half of the shortfall comes from an unresolved V gene, and the cause of the rest is unknown. That table gives V, J and clone size, and the DNA gave D and trimming. In this sample the table shows 95,000 to 150,000 clones, 95% to 96% of which occur a single time. In total, the top ten clones hold about 1.7% of the sample. The study at large found these results: The authors suggested that the approach could potentially be generalized to other disease states and immunological phenotypes. While some public TCRs were present in many individuals, most TCR sequences turned up only very rarely across donors. Of the cluster scores, about 94% were above 0 in a later analysis, which found that TCRs clustered in the first cohort also tended to co-occur in the roughly 130 validation repertoires. The study listed approximately 160 TCR beta chains as associated with cytomegalovirus. A few of the identified cytomegalovirus-associated TCR beta chains were confirmed in vitro to be specific for cytomegalovirus antigens. A later analysis lacked HLA typing for the validation cohort, so it scored co-occurrence in that cohort across all 120 or so repertoires. Cytomegalovirus status was reported to be diagnosed by the classifier with high specificity and sensitivity in both the original and validation cohorts.

V was cut back by 4 bases and J by 4 bases, leaving a gap of 16 bases between them. The CDR3 holds 16 amino acids from the cysteine to the phenylalanine. Of all the DNA, just the CDR3 is kept, 48 bases in frame from base 1. From a lookup of the germline V gene, CDR1 and CDR2 are MDHEN and SYDVKM. Separate from the approximately 700-subject first cohort, the validation cohort of about 110 subjects was the group to which the donors belonged. The sequencing input was PBMCs. The sequence derives from a man aged 18 to 35 in good health and CMV-seronegative. The chain couples TRBV28 to TRBJ1-4; the D gene cannot be resolved reliably. The DNA sequence follows: TGTGCCAGCAGTTCCCGAAGACTGGGGAGTAATGAAAAACTGTTTTTT. Translated, this gives CASSSRRLGSNEKLFF.